The 20 T cell receptor beta chains listed next were all sequenced from one sample in a study of blood T cell repertoires in COVID-19 (dated by TCRdb to the early 2020s). Receptors were amplified or captured by the immunoSEQ multiplex PCR assay. TCRdb provides this immuneACCESS table in a form limited to in-frame rearrangements. Some clones are lacking; in checked studies, under half of them reflect an unresolved V gene, and why the rest are absent is not known. For this sample there are more than 200,000 clones; approximately 88% appear just once. The top ten clones comprise more than 3% of the sample. Material for sequencing was PBMCs or T cells enriched from blood (not recorded which). The receptor set was obtained from a woman younger than 45 who had been exposed to COVID-19.

The rearrangement joins TRBV25-1 to TRBJ1-3; 9 bases fit TRBD1. J gave up 3 bases and V 4 bases, and 10 bases lay outside the gene matches. Germline V gene lookup returns CDR1 MGHDK and CDR2 SYGVNS. The CDR3 is made up of 17 amino acids. CDR3 bases: TGTGCCAGCAGTGCTCCCCCGGGACAGGGATTTGGAAACACCATATATTTT. Its protein product is CASSAPPGQGFGNTIYF.

The chain recombines TRBV30 with TRBJ2-1, with D perhaps matching TRBD1 (5 bases). The CDR3 runs 11 residues. Germline values: CDR1 GTSNPN, CDR2 SVGIG (reference sequence). V shed 6 bases and J shed 5 bases, with 8 bases lying between them. The CDR3 reads CACGQNNEQFF. Written as DNA, the CDR3 is TGTGCCTGCGGACAAAACAATGAGCAGTTCTTC.

The rearrangement links TRBV3-1 (or the pseudogene TRBV3-2) to TRBJ2-7; the D is unclear. This CDR3 has 13 residues. Trimming left V 0 bases short and J 6 bases short, with 9 bases between. Germline V gives CDR1 LGHDT, CDR2 YNNKEL (reference sequence). Here the CDR3 DNA reads TGTGCCAGCAGCCAAGATCCCCACTCCGAGCAGTACTTC. This translates into CASSQDPHSEQYF.

The rearrangement uses TRBV5-1 and TRBJ2-1; a weak D match, TRBD2 (6 bases). Germline V gene sequence: CDR1 SGHRS, CDR2 YFSETQ. The CDR3 has 18 amino acids. V was clipped by 2 bases and J by 5 bases, with 23 bases between them. CDR3 in DNA: TGCGCCAGCAGCTTCGTCGTGAGGACCGGGACTCAAGACAATGAGCAGTTCTTC. Protein product: CASSFVVRTGTQDNEQFF. Complete variable domain (other parts from reference TRBV5-1 and TRBJ2-1): KAGVTQTPRYLIKTRGQQVTLSCSPISGHRSVSWYQQTPGQGLQFLFEYFSETQRNKGNFPGRFSGRQFSNSRSEMNVSTLELGDSALYLCASSFVVRTGTQDNEQFFGPGTRLTVL.

The chain links TRBV5-5 to TRBJ1-2; 7 bases map to TRBD1. The germline V gene encodes CDR1 SGHKS and CDR2 YYEKEE (reference sequence). V lost 4 bases and J lost 9; bases outside the gene matches: 9. The CDR3 covers 13 residues. CDR3: CASSHGDSRRYTF. CDR3 nucleotides: TGTGCCAGCAGCCACGGGGACAGTCGGCGCTACACCTTC.

CDR3: CASSFSGEWNQPQHF. CDR3 nucleotide sequence: TGTGCCAGCAGCTTCTCGGGAGAGTGGAATCAGCCCCAGCATTTT. The rearrangement uses TRBV5-6 and TRBJ1-5, with D unresolved. V gave up 2 bases and J gave up 4 bases, with 13 bases separating them. CDR3 length: 15 amino acids. In germline, CDR1 is SGHDT, CDR2 YYEEEE.

This sequence joins TRBV9 and TRBJ1-2; TRBD1 agrees at 10 bases. The CDR3 loop spans 14 amino acids. With 3 bases clipped from V and 5 bases from J, the junction kept 4 bases outside the gene matches. Germline V gene sequence: CDR1 SGDLS, CDR2 YYNGEE. CDR3 coding DNA: TGTGCCAGCAGCGGACGGACAGGGGGGTATGGCTACACCTTC. It codes for CASSGRTGGYGYTF.

This chain links TRBV30 with TRBJ1-2; tentative D call: TRBD1 (5 bases). Looked up from germline, CDR1 is GTSNPN and CDR2 is SVGIG (reference sequence). The CDR3 sequence is 11 residues long. Between the trimmed V and J ends, which lost 4 bases and 8 bases, there was a span of 11 bases. This chain's CDR3 is CAWTRTRGYTF. CDR3 nucleotide sequence: TGTGCCTGGACTAGGACACGCGGCTACACCTTC.

This chain uses TRBV7-8 with TRBJ1-2; D is uncertain. Trimming removed 3 bases from V and 6 bases from J, with 14 bases in between. Germline V gives CDR1 SGHVS, CDR2 FQNEAQ. The length of the CDR3 is 14 residues. CDR3 nucleotide sequence: TGTGCCAGCAGCTTCCAAGGCCTAGTGGATGGCTACACCTTC. Its protein product is CASSFQGLVDGYTF.

The V gene is TRBV19, the J gene TRBJ1-5, with 9 nucleotides matching TRBD1. The CDR3 loop spans 17 amino acids. V lost 5 bases, J lost 3 bases, and 11 bases stayed unmatched. Germline values: CDR1 LNHDA, CDR2 SQIVND (reference sequence). In nucleotides, the CDR3 is TGTGCCAGTAGTCCCCATCGGGGACAGGGCAACAATCAGCCCCAGCATTTT. This sequence encodes CASSPHRGQGNNQPQHF.

The rearrangement joins TRBV9 to TRBJ2-2; 10 bases fit TRBD2. Per the germline V gene, CDR1 is SGDLS and CDR2 is YYNGEE. The CDR3 has 18 residues. Germline trimming cut 0 bases from V and 0 bases from J; bases unmatched to any gene: 5. The chain's CDR3 is CASSVGASGSPNTGELFF. The CDR3 DNA reads TGTGCCAGCAGCGTAGGGGCTAGCGGGAGCCCGAACACCGGGGAGCTGTTTTTT.

This chain joins TRBV2 and TRBJ2-3, with D perhaps matching TRBD2 (5 bases). The V gene's germline CDR1 is SNHLY and CDR2 FYNNEI. Trimming stripped 5 bases from V and 0 bases from J, with 9 bases between. The CDR3 has 14 residues. The CDR3 nucleotides are TGTGCCAGCAGTCCTCGACTAAGCACAGATACGCAGTATTTT. Protein sequence: CASSPRLSTDTQYF.

The chain is built from TRBV11-3 and TRBJ2-1; D possibly corresponds to TRBD2 (5 bases). V lost 2 bases, J lost 3 bases, and 11 bases lay in between. The CDR3 runs to 15 residues. Germline V gene lookup returns CDR1 SGHNT and CDR2 YENEEA. CDR3 loop: CASSLRGSGYNEQFF. The CDR3 DNA is TGTGCCAGCAGCTTACGAGGGAGCGGCTACAATGAGCAGTTCTTC.

This clone appeared a single time. The rearrangement links TRBV5-5 to TRBJ1-2; TRBD1 matches 12 bases. Germline-derived CDR1 and CDR2 are SGHKS and YYEKEE (reference sequence). Trimming removed 4 bases from V and 5 bases from J; junction bases left unmatched: 6. This CDR3 is 15 amino acids long. The DNA for the CDR3 is TGTGCCAGCAGCACCGGGACAGGGGGCGGGTATGGCTACACCTTC. This codes for CASSTGTGGGYGYTF.

The rearrangement links TRBV29-1 to TRBJ2-1, with 9 positions matching TRBD1. The V segment lost 3 bases and the J segment 3 bases; nucleotides outside the gene matches: 6. The CDR3 runs to 15 residues. Germline V gene lookup returns CDR1 SQVTM and CDR2 ANQGSEA. The CDR3 loop reads CSVDPTGGFYNEQFF. Written as DNA, the CDR3 is TGCAGCGTTGACCCGACAGGGGGTTTCTACAATGAGCAGTTCTTC.

J is TRBJ1-5 and V is TRBV12-3 or TRBV12-4, with D perhaps TRBD1 (5 bases). The V and J ends lost 6 bases and 4 bases respectively, with 7 bases between them. CDR3 length: 12 amino acids. In DNA, the CDR3 is TGTGCCAGCAGGCAGGGAAATCAGCCCCAGCATTTT. Translated, it gives CASRQGNQPQHF.

The chain is built from TRBV7-2 and TRBJ1-3; the D is unclear. CDR1 is SGHTA, CDR2 FQGNSA, per germline. This CDR3 comprises 15 residues. The germline V and J ends were trimmed by 5 bases and 4 bases, with 15 bases remaining between them. The CDR3 spells CASSQRMVQGNTIYF. DNA of the CDR3: TGTGCCAGCAGCCAGAGGATGGTTCAGGGAAACACCATATATTTT. Full variable domain (rest looked up from reference TRBV7-2 and TRBJ1-3): GAGVSQSPSNKVTEKGKDVELRCDPISGHTALYWYRQSLGQGLEFLIYFQGNSAPDKSGLPSDRFSAERTGGSVSTLTIQRTQQEDSAVYLCASSQRMVQGNTIYFGEGSWLTVV.

As to this clone: One end of the junction fails to match germline, which may point to a read error. The V gene is TRBV9, the J gene TRBJ2-5, with D tentatively TRBD2 (6 bases). This CDR3 contains 12 residues. In germline, CDR1 is SGDLS, CDR2 YYNGEE. CDR3 in DNA: TGTGCCAGCAGCGTAGAAGGAGGGGACCAAAACTTC. Protein: CASSVEGGDQNF. Full variable domain (outside the CDR3, taken from reference TRBV9 and TRBJ2-5): DSGVTQTPKHLITATGQRVTLRCSPRSGDLSVYWYQQSLDQGLQFLIQYYNGEERAKGNILERFSAQQFPDLHSELNLSSLELGDSALYFCASSVEGGDQNFGPGTRLLVL.

The rearrangement joins TRBV19 to TRBJ1-1; D is unresolved. Trimming took off 6 bases at V and 7 bases at J, with 12 bases between the two ends. Germline V CDR1 and CDR2: LNHDA, SQIVND (reference sequence). There are 12 residues in the CDR3. The CDR3 reads CASSRDIFEAFF. The CDR3 DNA is TGTGCCAGTAGCCGGGATATTTTTGAAGCTTTCTTT. The whole variable domain, remainder taken from reference TRBV19 and TRBJ1-1, is DGGITQSPKYLFRKEGQNVTLSCEQNLNHDAMYWYRQDPGQGLRLIYYSQIVNDFQKGDIAEGYSVSREKKESFPLTVTSAQKNPTAFYLCASSRDIFEAFFGQGTRLTVV.

The V gene is TRBV27, the J gene TRBJ1-3; 8 bases line up with TRBD1. J lost 6 bases, V lost 4 bases, and 8 bases had no gene match. CDR3 length equals 15 residues. Germline V gene lookup returns CDR1 MNHEY and CDR2 SMNVEV (reference sequence). The chain's CDR3 is CASSSGTGNVNTIYF. The CDR3 DNA reads TGTGCCAGCAGTTCCGGGACAGGCAATGTAAACACCATATATTTT.